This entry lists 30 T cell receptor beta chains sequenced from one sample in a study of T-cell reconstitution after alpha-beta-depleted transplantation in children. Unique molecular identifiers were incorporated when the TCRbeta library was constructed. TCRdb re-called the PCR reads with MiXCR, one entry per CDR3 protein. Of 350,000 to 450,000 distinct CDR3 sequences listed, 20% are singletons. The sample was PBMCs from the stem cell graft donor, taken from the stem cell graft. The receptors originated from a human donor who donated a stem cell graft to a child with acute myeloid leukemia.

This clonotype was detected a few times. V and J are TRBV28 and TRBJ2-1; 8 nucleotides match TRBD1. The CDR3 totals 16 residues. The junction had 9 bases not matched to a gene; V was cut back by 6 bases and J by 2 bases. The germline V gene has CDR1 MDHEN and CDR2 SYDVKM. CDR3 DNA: TGTGCCAGCAGCCCCAGGACAGGGAAGACCTACAATGAGCAGTTCTTC. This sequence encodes CASSPRTGKTYNEQFF.

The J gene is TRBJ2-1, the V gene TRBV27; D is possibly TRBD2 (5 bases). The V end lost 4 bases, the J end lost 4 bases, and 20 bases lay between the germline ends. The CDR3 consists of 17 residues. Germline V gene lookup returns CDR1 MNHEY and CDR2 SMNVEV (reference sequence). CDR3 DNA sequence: TGTGCCAGCAGTTCGGGGTGGGTAGCGCCTGTATACAATGAGCAGTTCTTC. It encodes CASSSGWVAPVYNEQFF.

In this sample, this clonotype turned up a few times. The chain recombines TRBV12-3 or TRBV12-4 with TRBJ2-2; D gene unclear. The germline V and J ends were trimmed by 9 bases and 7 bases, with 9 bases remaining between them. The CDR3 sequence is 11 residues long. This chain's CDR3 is CASTDRGELFF. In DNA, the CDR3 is TGTGCCAGTACGGATCGCGGGGAGCTGTTTTTT.

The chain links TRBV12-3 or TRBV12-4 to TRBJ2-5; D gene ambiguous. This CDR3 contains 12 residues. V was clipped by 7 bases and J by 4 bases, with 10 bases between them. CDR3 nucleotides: TGTGCCAGCACCACCCCCCCAGAGACCCAGTACTTC. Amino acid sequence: CASTTPPETQYF.

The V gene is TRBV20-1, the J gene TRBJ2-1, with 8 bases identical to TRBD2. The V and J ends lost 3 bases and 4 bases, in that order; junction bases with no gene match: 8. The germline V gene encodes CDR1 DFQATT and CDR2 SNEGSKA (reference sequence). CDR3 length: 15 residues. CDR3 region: CSARIAGSPYNEQFF. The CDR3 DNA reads TGCAGTGCTAGGATAGCGGGATCCCCATACAATGAGCAGTTCTTC.

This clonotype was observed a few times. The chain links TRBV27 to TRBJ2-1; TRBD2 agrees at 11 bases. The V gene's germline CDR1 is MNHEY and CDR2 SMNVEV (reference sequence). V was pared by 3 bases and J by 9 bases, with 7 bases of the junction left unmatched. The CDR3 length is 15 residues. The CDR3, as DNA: TGTGCCAGCAGTTTTGTACTAGCGGGAGCCACTGAGCAGTTCTTC. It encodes CASSFVLAGATEQFF.

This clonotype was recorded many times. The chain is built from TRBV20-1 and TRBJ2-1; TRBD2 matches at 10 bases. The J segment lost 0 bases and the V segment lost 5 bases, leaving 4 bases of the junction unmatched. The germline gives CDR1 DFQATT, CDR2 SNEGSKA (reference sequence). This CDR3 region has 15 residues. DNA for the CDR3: TGCAGTGCTTGGACTAGCGGAAGCTCCTACAATGAGCAGTTCTTC. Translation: CSAWTSGSSYNEQFF.

As DNA, the CDR3 is TGTGCCATCCTCAGGGGAGAGACCCAGTACTTC. This codes for CAILRGETQYF. The rearrangement joins TRBV10-3 to TRBJ2-5; possible D gene TRBD1, 6 bases. The CDR3 length is 11 residues. CDR1 is ENHRY, CDR2 SYGVKD, per germline. Trimming left V 8 bases short and J 4 bases short, with 8 bases between.

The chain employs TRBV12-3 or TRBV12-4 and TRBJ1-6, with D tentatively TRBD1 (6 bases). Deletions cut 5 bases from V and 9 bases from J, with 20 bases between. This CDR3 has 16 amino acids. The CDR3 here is CASSPRGAPLRSPLHF. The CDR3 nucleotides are TGTGCCAGCAGTCCCCGGGGGGCCCCGCTTCGTTCACCCCTCCACTTT.

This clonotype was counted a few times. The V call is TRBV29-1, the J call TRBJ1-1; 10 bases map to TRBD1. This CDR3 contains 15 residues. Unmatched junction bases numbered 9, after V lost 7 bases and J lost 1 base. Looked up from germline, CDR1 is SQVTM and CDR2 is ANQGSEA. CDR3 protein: CSGRDRGRKNTEAFF. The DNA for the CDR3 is TGCAGCGGCCGGGACAGGGGACGGAAGAACACTGAAGCTTTCTTT.

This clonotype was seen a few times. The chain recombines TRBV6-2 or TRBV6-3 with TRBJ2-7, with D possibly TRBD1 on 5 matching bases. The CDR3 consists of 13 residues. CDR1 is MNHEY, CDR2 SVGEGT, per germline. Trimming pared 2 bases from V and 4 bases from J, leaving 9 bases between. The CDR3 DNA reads TGTGCCAGCAGTTACATGGACATTTACGAGCAGTACTTC. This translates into CASSYMDIYEQYF.

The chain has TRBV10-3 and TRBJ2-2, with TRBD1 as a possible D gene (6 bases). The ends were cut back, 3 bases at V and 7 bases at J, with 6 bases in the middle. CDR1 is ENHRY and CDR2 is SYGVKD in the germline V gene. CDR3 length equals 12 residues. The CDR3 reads CAISEGGGELFF. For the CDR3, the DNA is TGTGCCATCAGTGAAGGGGGCGGGGAGCTGTTTTTT.

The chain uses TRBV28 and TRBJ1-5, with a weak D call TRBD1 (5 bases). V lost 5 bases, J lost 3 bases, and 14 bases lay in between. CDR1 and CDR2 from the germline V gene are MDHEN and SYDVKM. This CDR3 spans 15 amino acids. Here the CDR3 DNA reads TGTGCCAGCAGTCAAAATCAGGGTGTCAATCAGCCCCAGCATTTT. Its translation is CASSQNQGVNQPQHF.

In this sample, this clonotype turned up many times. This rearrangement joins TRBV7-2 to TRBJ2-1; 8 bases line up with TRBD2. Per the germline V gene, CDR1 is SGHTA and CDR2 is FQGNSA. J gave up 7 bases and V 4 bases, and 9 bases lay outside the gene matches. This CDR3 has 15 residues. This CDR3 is CASSSYSGSSNEQFF. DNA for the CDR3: TGTGCCAGCAGCTCATACAGCGGGAGTTCGAATGAGCAGTTCTTC.

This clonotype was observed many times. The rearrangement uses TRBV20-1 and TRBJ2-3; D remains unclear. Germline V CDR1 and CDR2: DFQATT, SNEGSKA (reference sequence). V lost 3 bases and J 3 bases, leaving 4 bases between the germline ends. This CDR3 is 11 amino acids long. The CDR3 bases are TGCAGTGCTAGCTTAACAGATACGCAGTATTTT. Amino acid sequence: CSASLTDTQYF.

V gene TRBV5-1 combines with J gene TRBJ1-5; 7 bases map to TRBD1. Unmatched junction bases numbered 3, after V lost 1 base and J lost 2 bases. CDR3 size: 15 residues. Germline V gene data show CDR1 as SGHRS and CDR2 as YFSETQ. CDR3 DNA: TGCGCCAGCAGCTTGACAGGGGACGGCAATCAGCCCCAGCATTTT. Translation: CASSLTGDGNQPQHF. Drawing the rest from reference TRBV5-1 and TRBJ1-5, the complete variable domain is KAGVTQTPRYLIKTRGQQVTLSCSPISGHRSVSWYQQTPGQGLQFLFEYFSETQRNKGNFPGRFSGRQFSNSRSEMNVSTLELGDSALYLCASSLTGDGNQPQHFGDGTRLSIL.

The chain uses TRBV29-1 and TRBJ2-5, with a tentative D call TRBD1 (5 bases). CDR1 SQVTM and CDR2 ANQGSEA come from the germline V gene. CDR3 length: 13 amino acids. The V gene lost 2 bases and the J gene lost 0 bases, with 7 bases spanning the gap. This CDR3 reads CSVEPRDQETQYF. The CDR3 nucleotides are TGCAGCGTTGAACCCAGGGACCAAGAGACCCAGTACTTC.

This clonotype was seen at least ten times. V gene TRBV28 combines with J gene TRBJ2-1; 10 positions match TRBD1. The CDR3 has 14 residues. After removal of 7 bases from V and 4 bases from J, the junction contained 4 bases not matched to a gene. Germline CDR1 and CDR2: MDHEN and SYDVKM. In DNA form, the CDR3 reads TGTGCCAGCAACCCGGGACAGGGGTACAATGAGCAGTTCTTC. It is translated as CASNPGQGYNEQFF.

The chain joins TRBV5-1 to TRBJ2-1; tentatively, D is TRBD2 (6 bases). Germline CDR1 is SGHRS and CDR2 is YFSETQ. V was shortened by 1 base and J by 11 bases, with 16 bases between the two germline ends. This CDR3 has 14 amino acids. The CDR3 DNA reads TGCGCCAGCAGCTTGACCGGCGAGGCGGGAAAGCAGTTCTTC. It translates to CASSLTGEAGKQFF.

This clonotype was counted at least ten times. This CDR3 is CASSPTMGELFF. The CDR3 bases are TGTGCCAGCAGCCCAACGATGGGGGAGCTGTTTTTT. The chain couples TRBV12-3 or TRBV12-4 to TRBJ2-2; D remains ambiguous. Trimming removed 6 bases at V and 8 bases at J, with 10 bases between. CDR3 length equals 12 residues.

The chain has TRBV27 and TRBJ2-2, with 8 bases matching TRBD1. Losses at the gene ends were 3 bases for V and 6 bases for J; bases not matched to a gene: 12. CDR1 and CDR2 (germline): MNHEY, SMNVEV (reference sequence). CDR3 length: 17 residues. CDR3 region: CASSFRGRTGQAGELFF. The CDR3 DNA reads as TGTGCCAGCAGTTTTCGGGGGAGGACAGGGCAGGCCGGGGAGCTGTTTTTT.

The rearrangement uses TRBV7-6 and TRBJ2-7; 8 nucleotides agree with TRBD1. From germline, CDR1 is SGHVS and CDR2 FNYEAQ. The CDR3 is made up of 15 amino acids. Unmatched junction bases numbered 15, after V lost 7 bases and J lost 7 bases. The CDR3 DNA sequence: TGTGCCAGCACCCCTGGTCGGGCAGGGGGCGGAGAGCAGTACTTC. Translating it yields CASTPGRAGGGEQYF.

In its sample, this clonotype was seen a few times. The CDR3 spells CSVAQVANTGELFF. The CDR3 DNA is TGCAGCGTTGCACAGGTAGCGAACACCGGGGAGCTGTTTTTT. The rearrangement links TRBV29-1 to TRBJ2-2; maybe TRBD1 (5 bases). Germline assignment: CDR1 SQVTM and CDR2 ANQGSEA. The CDR3 loop spans 14 amino acids. V was pared by 4 bases and J by 0 bases, with 9 bases between.

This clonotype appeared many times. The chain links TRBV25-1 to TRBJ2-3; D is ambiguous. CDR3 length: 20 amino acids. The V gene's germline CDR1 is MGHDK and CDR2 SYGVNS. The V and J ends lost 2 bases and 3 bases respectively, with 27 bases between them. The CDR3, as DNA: TGTGCCAGCAGTGAAGTAGGAAGAGTATTGACCTCGTACCGAACAGATACGCAGTATTTT. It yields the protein CASSEVGRVLTSYRTDTQYF.

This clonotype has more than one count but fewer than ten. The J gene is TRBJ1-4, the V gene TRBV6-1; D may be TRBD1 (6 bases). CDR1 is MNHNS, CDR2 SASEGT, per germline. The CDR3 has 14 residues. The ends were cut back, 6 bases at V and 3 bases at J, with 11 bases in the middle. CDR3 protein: CASRVTGSNEKLFF. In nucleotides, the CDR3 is TGTGCCAGCAGAGTGACAGGTTCTAATGAAAAACTGTTTTTT.

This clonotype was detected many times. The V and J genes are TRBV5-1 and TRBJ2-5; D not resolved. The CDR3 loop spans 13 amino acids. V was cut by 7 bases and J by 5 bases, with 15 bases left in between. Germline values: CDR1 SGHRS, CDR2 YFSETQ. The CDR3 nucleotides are TGCGCCAGCGCGAATAACATGGGGGAGACCCAGTACTTC. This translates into CASANNMGETQYF.

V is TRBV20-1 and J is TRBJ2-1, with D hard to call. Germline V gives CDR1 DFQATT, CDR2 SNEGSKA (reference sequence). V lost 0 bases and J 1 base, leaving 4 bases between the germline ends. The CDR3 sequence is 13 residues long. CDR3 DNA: TGCAGTGCTAGAGAGTGGTCCTACAATGAGCAGTTCTTC. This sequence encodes CSAREWSYNEQFF.

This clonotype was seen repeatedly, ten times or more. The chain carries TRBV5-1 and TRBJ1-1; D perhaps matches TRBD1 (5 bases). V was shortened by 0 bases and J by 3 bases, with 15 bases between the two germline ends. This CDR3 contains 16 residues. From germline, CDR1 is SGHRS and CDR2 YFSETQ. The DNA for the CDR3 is TGCGCCAGCAGCTTGGGTTATTCAGGGTCGGACACTGAAGCTTTCTTT. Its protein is CASSLGYSGSDTEAFF.

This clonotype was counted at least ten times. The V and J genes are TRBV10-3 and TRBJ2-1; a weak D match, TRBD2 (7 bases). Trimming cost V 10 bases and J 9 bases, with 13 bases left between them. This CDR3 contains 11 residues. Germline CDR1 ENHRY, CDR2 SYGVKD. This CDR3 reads CATGAGAEQFF. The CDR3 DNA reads TGTGCCACGGGGGCGGGAGCTGAGCAGTTCTTC.

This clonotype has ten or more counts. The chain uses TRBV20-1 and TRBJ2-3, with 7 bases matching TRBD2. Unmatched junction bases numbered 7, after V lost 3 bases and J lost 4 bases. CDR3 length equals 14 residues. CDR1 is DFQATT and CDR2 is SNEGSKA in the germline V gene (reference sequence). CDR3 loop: CSASVAGEADTQYF. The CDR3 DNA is TGCAGTGCTAGTGTTGCGGGAGAGGCAGATACGCAGTATTTT.